This T cell receptor (beta chain) was profiled in a study of blood T cell repertoires in COVID-19 (dated by TCRdb to the early 2020s). About the full investigation: Samples covering the acute and convalescent phases of COVID-19 were provided by collaborators in the United States, Italy and Spain. The prospective study material was composed of cDNA or gDNA derived from T cells, B-cell-depleted T cells, or PBMCs. Deeply sampled blood TCRbeta repertoires from subjects exposed to, actively infected with, or recovered from COVID-19 were included in the dataset. The repertoires were released in a freely available public database intended as a resource for research on the immune response to SARS-CoV-2. Samples came from the ongoing ImmuneRACE study (first 160 participants) plus 1,254 subjects from 6 global collaborators. A de-identified subject ID, COVID-19 status, age in years and sex were almost always included in the sample metadata. Where HLA class I and class II types were available, the types were taken from metadata supplied by the sample provider, not from assay-based typing.

Sequences MNHEY (CDR1) and SVGAGI (CDR2) are obtained from the germline V gene. Its CDR3 holds 13 amino acids, cysteine through phenylalanine. Left in the record is the CDR3 DNA by itself, 39 bases read in frame from the first base. The germline V end is reduced by 6 bases and the J end by 6 bases; junction bases left unmatched: 3. The research as a whole found: The quantity of clinical and demographic metadata differed by source and by participant and was supplied without curation.

TCRbeta CDR3 regions were amplified from genomic DNA by means of the immunoSEQ Assay, a bias-controlled multiplex PCR. The published analysis was carried out like this. The number of nucleated cells in each sample was estimated by amplification of reference gene primers within the assay. To quantify the absolute abundance of each unique TCRbeta CDR3 rearrangement, sequence reads were collapsed and filtered. For each sample, productive Simpson clonality was calculated by taking the square root of Simpson's diversity index across productive rearrangements. As stored in TCRdb, this immuneACCESS dataset retains in-frame rearrangements with V and J assigned. A fraction of the clones does not appear; measured against another copy, unresolved V genes explain less than half of the discrepancy, and the remainder lacks a known reason. V and J calls and clone size come straight from that table; D and trimming were deduced from the DNA. For this sample the table gives approximately 170,000 clones, of which about 83% were detected only once. The biggest ten clones account for about 2.7% of the sample.

A few counts support this clone. Its antigen target is currently unknown. Qualities for individual bases were not recorded, and no much larger clone is one base off. One collaborating source in Seattle enrolled patients during active infection and followed them longitudinally through the course of disease. The collaborating institutions used their own protocols to collect whole blood in K2EDTA tubes. For TCRbeta analysis, collaborators shipped samples in one of three forms: frozen whole blood, isolated PBMCs, or DNA extracted from either of those sample types. The sequence joins TRBV6-5 to TRBJ1-2, with 11 bases aligning to TRBD1. This receptor was identified in an elderly woman with COVID-19, enrolled during active disease. The sample comprised peripheral blood. Here is the DNA: TGTGCCAGCAGCCCGGGACAGGGGGATGGCTACACCTTC. This codes for CASSPGQGDGYTF.